A single sample gave rise to the 4 T cell receptor beta chains below, sequenced in a study of cytotoxic CD8 clonotypes in ibrutinib-treated CLL. TCRdb keeps only in-frame clones here, not all; method: immunoSEQ multiplex PCR. Of 65,000 to 90,000 clones in the sample, less than 85% were seen once. Sequencing was performed on PBMCs, taken after 24 months of ibrutinib treatment. The receptors come from a human donor with chronic lymphocytic leukemia.

This clone appeared a single time. The chain joins TRBV4-2 to TRBJ2-2, with 8 bases matching TRBD1. CDR1 LGHNA and CDR2 YNFKEQ come from the germline V gene. V dropped 4 bases and J dropped 3; count of bases not matched to a gene: 7. The CDR3 loop spans 16 amino acids. The CDR3 DNA reads TGTGCCAGCAGCCCCCAGACAGGGGTCGACACCGGGGAGCTGTTTTTT. Translating gives CASSPQTGVDTGELFF.

The V gene is TRBV10-1, the J gene TRBJ1-4; perhaps TRBD1 as D (5 bases). This CDR3 is 13 amino acids long. CDR1 is WNHNN, CDR2 SYGVQD, per germline (reference sequence). Trimming took off 6 bases at V and 8 bases at J, with 13 bases between the two ends. Here the CDR3 reads CASSPGLEEKLFF. CDR3 nucleotides: TGCGCCAGCAGCCCGGGACTCGAGGAAAAACTGTTTTTT.

The chain uses TRBV18 and TRBJ2-5; D not certain. The germline V and J ends were trimmed by 0 bases and 1 base, with 6 bases remaining between them. The germline V gene encodes CDR1 KGHSH and CDR2 LQKENI. This CDR3 has 14 amino acids. CDR3 loop: CASSPPTAQETQYF. As DNA, the CDR3 is TGTGCCAGCTCACCACCGACTGCCCAAGAGACCCAGTACTTC.

This clone was observed a single time. Here the CDR3 reads CASSLGGGPGQETQYF. The CDR3 DNA reads as TGCGCCAGCAGCCTAGGGGGAGGCCCGGGGCAAGAGACCCAGTACTTC. The rearrangement uses TRBV5-1 and TRBJ2-5; D tentatively reads TRBD1 or TRBD2 (6 bases each). The CDR3 runs 16 residues. Germline V lookup: CDR1 SGHRS, CDR2 YFSETQ. V was pared by 4 bases and J by 2 bases, with 18 bases between.